The entry below gives a single TCR beta chain sequence along with its context. The antigen remains unidentified. This record belongs to a study of response to subunit inactivated influenza vaccine. Points from the study as a whole: The authors put forward the suggestion that each seasonal influenza vaccination may bring in only a limited number of new T cells.

TCRdb processed the RT-PCR reads anew with MiXCR; each CDR3 protein has one entry. Among around 320,000 distinct CDR3 sequences listed, roughly 22% were seen once. Trimming shortened V by 3 bases and J by 9 bases, and 18 bases separated the two germline ends. The CDR3 is made up of 15 amino acids. Germline V CDR1 and CDR2: LNHDA, SQIVND (reference sequence). This clonotype originated in a man aged 50 to 75 who received an inactivated influenza vaccine. This rearrangement joins TRBV19 to TRBJ2-1; possibly TRBD1 for D (6 bases). Here the sequenced sample was PBMCs from blood, taken less than 22 months after vaccination. CDR3 DNA sequence: TGTGCCAGTAGTATCTTAGGGACATCCGCGAGTGAGCAGTTCTTC. Protein sequence: CASSILGTSASEQFF.